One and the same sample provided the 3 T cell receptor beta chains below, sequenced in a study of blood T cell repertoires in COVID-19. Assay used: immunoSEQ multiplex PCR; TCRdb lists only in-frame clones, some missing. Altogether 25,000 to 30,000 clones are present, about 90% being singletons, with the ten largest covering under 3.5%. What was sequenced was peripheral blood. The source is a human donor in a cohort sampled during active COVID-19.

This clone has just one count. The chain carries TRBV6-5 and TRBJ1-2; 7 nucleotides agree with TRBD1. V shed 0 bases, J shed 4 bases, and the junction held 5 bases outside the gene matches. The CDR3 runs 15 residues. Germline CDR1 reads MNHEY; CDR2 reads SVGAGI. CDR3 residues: CASSYSGTDVYGYTF. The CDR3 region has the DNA TGTGCCAGCAGTTACTCTGGGACAGACGTCTATGGCTACACCTTC.

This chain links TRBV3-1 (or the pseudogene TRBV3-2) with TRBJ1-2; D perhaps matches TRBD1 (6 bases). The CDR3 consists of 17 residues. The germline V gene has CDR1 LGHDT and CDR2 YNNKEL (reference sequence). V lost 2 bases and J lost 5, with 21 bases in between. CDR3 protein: CASSQPNRVGYGYGYTF. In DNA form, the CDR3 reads TGTGCCAGCAGCCAACCTAACAGGGTTGGGTATGGTTATGGCTACACCTTC.

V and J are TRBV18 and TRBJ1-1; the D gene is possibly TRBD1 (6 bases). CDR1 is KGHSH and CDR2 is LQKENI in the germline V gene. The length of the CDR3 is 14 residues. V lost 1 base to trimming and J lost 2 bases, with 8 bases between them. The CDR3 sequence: CASSPQDSNTEAFF. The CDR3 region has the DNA TGTGCCAGCTCACCACAGGACAGTAACACTGAAGCTTTCTTT. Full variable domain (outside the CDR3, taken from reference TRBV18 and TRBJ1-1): NAGVMQNPRHLVRRRGQEARLRCSPMKGHSHVYWYRQLPEEGLKFMVYLQKENIIDESGMPKERFSAEFPKEGPSILRIQQVVRGDSAAYFCASSPQDSNTEAFFGQGTRLTVV.